Listed here is a single T cell receptor beta chain. The CDR3 contains 13 residues. With 4 bases clipped from V and 6 bases from J, the junction kept 4 bases outside the gene matches. Germline loops: CDR1 SEHNR, CDR2 FQNEAQ (reference sequence). This table comes from immunoSEQ multiplex PCR, and its TCRdb copy is limited to in-frame clones, with some not included. The data show around 100,000 clones, with 80% to 90% seen just once and about 17% held by the top ten. The record originates from a study of identifying expanded T cells in peripheral blood. The specimen sequenced was blood. The sequence was obtained from a person aged 18 to 75 in good health. The chain uses TRBV7-9 and TRBJ1-1; the match to TRBD1 covers 8 bases. The CDR3 bases are TGTGCCAGCAGCTCAACGGACAGGGCTGAAGCTTTCTTT. Translated, it gives CASSSTDRAEAFF.